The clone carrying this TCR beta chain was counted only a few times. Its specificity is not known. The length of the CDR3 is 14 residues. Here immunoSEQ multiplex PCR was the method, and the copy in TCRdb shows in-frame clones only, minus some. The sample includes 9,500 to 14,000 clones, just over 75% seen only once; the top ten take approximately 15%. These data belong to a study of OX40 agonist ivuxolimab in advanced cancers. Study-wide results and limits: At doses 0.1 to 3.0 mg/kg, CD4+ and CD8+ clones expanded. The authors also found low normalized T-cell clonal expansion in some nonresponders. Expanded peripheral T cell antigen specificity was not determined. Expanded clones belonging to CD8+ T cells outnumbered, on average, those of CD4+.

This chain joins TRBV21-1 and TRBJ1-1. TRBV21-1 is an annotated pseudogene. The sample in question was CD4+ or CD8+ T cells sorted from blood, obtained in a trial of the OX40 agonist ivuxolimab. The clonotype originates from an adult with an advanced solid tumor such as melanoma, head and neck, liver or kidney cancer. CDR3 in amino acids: CASSPGPHYTEAFF. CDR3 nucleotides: TGTGCCAGCTCACCGGGACCGCACTACACTGAAGCTTTCTTT.